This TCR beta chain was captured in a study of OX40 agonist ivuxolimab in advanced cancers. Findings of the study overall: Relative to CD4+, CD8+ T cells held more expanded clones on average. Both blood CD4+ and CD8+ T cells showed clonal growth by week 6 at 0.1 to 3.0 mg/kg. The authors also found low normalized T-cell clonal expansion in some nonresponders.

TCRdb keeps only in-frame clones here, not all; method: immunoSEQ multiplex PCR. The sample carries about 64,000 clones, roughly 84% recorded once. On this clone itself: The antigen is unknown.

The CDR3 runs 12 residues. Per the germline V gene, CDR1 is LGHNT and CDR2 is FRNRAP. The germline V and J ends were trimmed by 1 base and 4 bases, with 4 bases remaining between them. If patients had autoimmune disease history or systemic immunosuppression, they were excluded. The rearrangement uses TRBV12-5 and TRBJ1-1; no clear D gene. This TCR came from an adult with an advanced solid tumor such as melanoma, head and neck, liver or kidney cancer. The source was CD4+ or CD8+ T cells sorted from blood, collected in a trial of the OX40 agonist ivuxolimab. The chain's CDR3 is CASGLEGTEAFF. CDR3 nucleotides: TGTGCTAGTGGTTTGGAGGGCACTGAAGCTTTCTTT.